Below, one T cell receptor beta chain is given with its context. This specimen belongs to a study of OX40 agonist ivuxolimab in advanced cancers. Study overall: Hepatocellular carcinoma, melanoma, renal cell or head and neck cancer affected the dose-escalation patients. Partial responses were achieved by three patients, one with hepatocellular carcinoma and two with cutaneous melanoma.

CDR3 length: 11 residues. The germline V and J ends were trimmed by 10 bases and 4 bases, with 10 bases remaining between them. In germline, CDR1 is MNHEY, CDR2 SVGAGI. Assay used: immunoSEQ multiplex PCR; TCRdb lists only in-frame clones, some missing. The sample records under 80,000 clones, approximately 80% being singletons. The chain joins TRBV6-5 to TRBJ1-1, with D possibly being TRBD1 (5 bases). The starting material was CD4+ or CD8+ T cells sorted from blood, obtained in a trial of the OX40 agonist ivuxolimab. This clonotype was obtained from an adult with an advanced solid tumor such as melanoma, head and neck, liver or kidney cancer. This CDR3 is CAISQGTEAFF. The CDR3 DNA sequence: TGTGCCATCTCTCAGGGCACTGAAGCTTTCTTT.